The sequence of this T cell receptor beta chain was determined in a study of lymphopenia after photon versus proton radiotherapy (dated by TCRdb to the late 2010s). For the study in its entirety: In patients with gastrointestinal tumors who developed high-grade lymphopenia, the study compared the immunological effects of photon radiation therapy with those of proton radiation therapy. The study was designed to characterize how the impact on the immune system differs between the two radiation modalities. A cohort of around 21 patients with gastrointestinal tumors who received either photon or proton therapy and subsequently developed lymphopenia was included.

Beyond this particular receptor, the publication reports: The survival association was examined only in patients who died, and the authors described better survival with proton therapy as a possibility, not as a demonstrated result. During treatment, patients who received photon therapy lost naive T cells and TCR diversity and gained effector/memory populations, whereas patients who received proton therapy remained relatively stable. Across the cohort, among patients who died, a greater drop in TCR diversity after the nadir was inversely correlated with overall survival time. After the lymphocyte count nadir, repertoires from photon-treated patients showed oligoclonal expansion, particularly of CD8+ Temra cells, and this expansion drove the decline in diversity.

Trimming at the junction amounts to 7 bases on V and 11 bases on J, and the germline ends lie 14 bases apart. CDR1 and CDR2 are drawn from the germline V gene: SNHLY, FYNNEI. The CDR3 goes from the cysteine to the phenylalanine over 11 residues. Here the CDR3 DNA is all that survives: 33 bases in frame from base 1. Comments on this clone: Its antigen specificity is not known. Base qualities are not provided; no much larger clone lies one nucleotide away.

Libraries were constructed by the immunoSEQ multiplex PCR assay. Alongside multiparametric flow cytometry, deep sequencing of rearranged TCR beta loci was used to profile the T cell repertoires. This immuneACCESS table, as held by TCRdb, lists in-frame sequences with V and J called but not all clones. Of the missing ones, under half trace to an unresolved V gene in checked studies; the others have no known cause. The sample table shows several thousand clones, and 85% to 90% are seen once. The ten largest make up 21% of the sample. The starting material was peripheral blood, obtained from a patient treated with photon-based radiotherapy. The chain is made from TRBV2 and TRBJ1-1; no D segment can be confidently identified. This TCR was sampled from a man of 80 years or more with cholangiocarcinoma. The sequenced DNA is TGTGCCAGCAACACGGGAGCTAGGGCTTTCTTT. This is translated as CASNTGARAFF.